The next 25 T cell receptor beta chains were all read from a single sample in a study of post-analysis software for immune sequencing data. Notes on the study in general: The five TRBV segments detected at higher frequency in patients than in controls included TRBV5-6, TRBV5-1 and TRBV20-1.

Unique molecular identifiers were built into the TCR beta cDNA libraries. One entry per CDR3 protein results from TCRdb running MiXCR on the PCR reads. There are about 500,000 distinct CDR3 sequences in the sample; approximately 45% occur only once, and over 10% lies in the top ten. The antigens for these receptors are not known. The sequenced material came from blood. These receptor sequences come from a girl aged 5 to 17 with multiple sclerosis.

The chain uses TRBV27 and TRBJ2-2, with unresolved D. CDR3 size: 12 residues. The V gene's germline CDR1 is MNHEY and CDR2 SMNVEV (reference sequence). The V end lost 6 bases, the J end lost 7 bases, and 9 bases lay between the germline ends. As DNA, the CDR3 is TGTGCCAGCAGCCCCCTTCACGGGGAGCTGTTTTTT. The encoded protein is CASSPLHGELFF.

This clonotype was counted between two and nine times. V and J are TRBV20-1 and TRBJ2-1; unclear D gene. The germline CDR1 and CDR2 sequences are DFQATT and SNEGSKA (reference sequence). The CDR3 is 12 residues long. Deletions cut 3 bases from V and 12 bases from J, with 15 bases between. For the CDR3, the DNA is TGCAGTGCTAGTTCCTTAAGGAGTTGGCAGTTCTTC. Its protein is CSASSLRSWQFF.

This clonotype was recorded many times. The chain links TRBV20-1 to TRBJ2-7; D gene ambiguous. Germline V lookup: CDR1 DFQATT, CDR2 SNEGSKA (reference sequence). This CDR3 spans 13 amino acids. V gave up 3 bases and J gave up 2 bases, with 11 bases separating them. The CDR3 sequence: CSASSQTTYEQYF. DNA of the CDR3: TGCAGTGCTAGCTCGCAGACCACCTACGAGCAGTACTTC.

This clonotype was observed a few times. V is TRBV4-1 and J is TRBJ2-1; D assignment may be TRBD1 or TRBD2 (5 bases each). Between the trimmed V and J ends, which lost 0 bases and 6 bases, there was a span of 9 bases. Per germline, CDR1 MGHRA and CDR2 YSYEKL. The CDR3 is 14 amino acids. This CDR3 is CASSQDGGSNEQFF. Written as DNA, the CDR3 is TGCGCCAGCAGCCAAGATGGGGGAAGCAATGAGCAGTTCTTC.

The CDR3 DNA follows: TGCAGTGCTAGAGGGGGGCCTGGTGGCAGCAATCAGCCCCAGCATTTT. Its protein product is CSARGGPGGSNQPQHF. The genes are TRBV20-1 and TRBJ1-5; TRBD1 is a possible D gene (6 bases). Germline-derived CDR1 and CDR2 are DFQATT and SNEGSKA (reference sequence). The CDR3 length is 16 residues. V was pared by 1 base and J by 1 base, with 14 bases between.

The rearrangement uses TRBV7-3 and TRBJ2-1; 12 bases map to TRBD2. This CDR3 is 15 amino acids long. V was pared by 5 bases and J by 8 bases, with 7 bases of the junction left unmatched. Germline CDR1 is SGHTA and CDR2 is FQGTGA. CDR3 sequence: CASSLGLAGRDEQFF. The CDR3 DNA reads TGTGCCAGCAGCCTAGGACTAGCGGGAAGGGATGAGCAGTTCTTC.

This clonotype appeared a few times. The gene calls are TRBV4-2 and TRBJ2-7, with TRBD2 identical over 8 bases. Unmatched junction bases numbered 2, after V lost 0 bases and J lost 1 base. CDR3 length: 15 residues. Looked up from germline, CDR1 is LGHNA and CDR2 is YNFKEQ. The CDR3 region has the DNA TGTGCCAGCAGCCAAGAAAGCGGGAGTTCCTACGAGCAGTACTTC. Translation: CASSQESGSSYEQYF.

This clonotype was observed a handful of times. The chain uses TRBV29-1 and TRBJ2-7, with 10 bases identical to TRBD1. The CDR3 runs to 13 residues. The junction had 6 bases not matched to a gene; V was cut back by 6 bases and J by 4 bases. Germline loops: CDR1 SQVTM, CDR2 ANQGSEA. The DNA of the CDR3 is TGCAGCGTAGACTTGGGACAGGGGTACGAGCAGTACTTC. Its protein is CSVDLGQGYEQYF.

This chain uses TRBV5-1 with TRBJ2-1; 10 nucleotides line up with TRBD2. The junction had 14 bases not matched to a gene; V was cut back by 0 bases and J by 8 bases. Germline V lookup: CDR1 SGHRS, CDR2 YFSETQ. This CDR3 has 18 residues. As DNA, the CDR3 is TGCGCCAGCAGCTTGGATTCGTGTGGGACTAGCGTAAGGGATGAGCAGTTCTTC. Amino acids: CASSLDSCGTSVRDEQFF.

The gene calls are TRBV20-1 and TRBJ2-1; no firm D call. The CDR3 extends over 11 amino acids. Germline lookup yields CDR1 DFQATT and CDR2 SNEGSKA (reference sequence). The V and J ends lost 5 bases and 7 bases respectively, with 9 bases between them. The CDR3 DNA reads as TGCAGTGCTCGCCCGAGGAATGAGCAGTTCTTC. Residues: CSARPRNEQFF.

J is TRBJ2-5 and V is TRBV27; 8 nucleotides line up with TRBD2. The CDR3 is 16 amino acids. CDR1 is MNHEY and CDR2 is SMNVEV in the germline V gene (reference sequence). After removal of 5 bases from V and 1 base from J, the junction contained 9 bases not matched to a gene. In DNA, the CDR3 is TGTGCCAGCAGTCCCGACCGACTAGCGCTCCAAGAGACCCAGTACTTC. The encoded protein is CASSPDRLALQETQYF.

The V gene is TRBV2, the J gene TRBJ2-5; no definite D call. Trimming left V 5 bases short and J 0 bases short, with 10 bases between. This CDR3 has 14 residues. Germline V CDR1 and CDR2: SNHLY, FYNNEI. CDR3: CASSLPLYQETQYF. CDR3 sequence (DNA): TGTGCCAGCAGTTTACCACTATACCAAGAGACCCAGTACTTC.

The chain couples TRBV3-1 to TRBJ2-1; tentatively, D is TRBD1 (5 bases). CDR1 is LGHDT and CDR2 is YNNKEL in the germline V gene (reference sequence). With 4 bases removed from V and 8 bases from J, the gap between germline ends came to 18 bases. The CDR3 loop spans 15 amino acids. The CDR3 sequence: CASSLIGHLNHEQFF. DNA of the CDR3: TGTGCCAGCAGCCTGATAGGACACCTTAACCATGAGCAGTTCTTC.

The CDR3 sequence: CASSLDSQYNSPLHF. Here the CDR3 DNA reads TGTGCCAGCAGTTTAGACAGCCAGTATAATTCACCCCTCCACTTT. The chain employs TRBV28 and TRBJ1-6; D is perhaps TRBD1 (5 bases). The ends were cut back, 2 bases at V and 4 bases at J, with 9 bases in the middle. The CDR3 has 15 amino acids. Germline CDR1 reads MDHEN; CDR2 reads SYDVKM.

As regards this clonotype: A much larger clone is a single base away; this may be a read error. The genes are TRBV11-2 and TRBJ2-5; D is unclear. V gave up 0 bases and J gave up 7 bases, with 6 bases separating them. The CDR3 covers 12 residues. Germline CDR1 is SGHAT and CDR2 is FQNNGV. CDR3 residues: CASSLDGRTQYF. CDR3 nucleotide sequence: TGTGCCAGCAGCTTAGATGGACGGACCCAGTACTTC.

This clonotype was recorded a few times. The V gene is TRBV20-1, the J gene TRBJ2-1, with D perhaps given as TRBD1 or TRBD2 (5 bases each). V lost 0 bases to trimming and J lost 3 bases, with 12 bases between them. The CDR3 consists of 15 residues. The germline V gene has CDR1 DFQATT and CDR2 SNEGSKA (reference sequence). Written as DNA, the CDR3 is TGCAGTGCTAGAGATCGGACTCAGGGCTACAATGAGCAGTTCTTC. It codes for CSARDRTQGYNEQFF.

This chain uses TRBV5-1 with TRBJ2-2; the match to TRBD1 covers 7 bases. J lost 7 bases, V lost 0 bases, and 12 bases had no gene match. Germline CDR1 and CDR2: SGHRS and YFSETQ. CDR3 length equals 17 residues. This CDR3 reads CASSLVTSDRVDGELFF. The CDR3 DNA follows: TGCGCCAGCAGCTTGGTAACCTCCGACAGGGTAGACGGGGAGCTGTTTTTT.

The chain has TRBV3-1 and TRBJ2-5; D is unresolved. This CDR3 is 15 amino acids long. Germline-derived CDR1 and CDR2 are LGHDT and YNNKEL (reference sequence). The V gene lost 0 bases and the J gene lost 5 bases, with 13 bases spanning the gap. The CDR3 coding sequence is TGTGCCAGCAGCCAAGATGAGTGGCAGGCGGAGACCCAGTACTTC. Translation: CASSQDEWQAETQYF.

This chain links TRBV5-1 with TRBJ2-7, with D tentatively TRBD2 (5 bases). Germline assignment: CDR1 SGHRS and CDR2 YFSETQ. This CDR3 contains 16 residues. The germline V and J ends were trimmed by 0 bases and 0 bases, with 13 bases remaining between them. Here the CDR3 DNA reads TGCGCCAGCAGCTTGGAATTTGGGGAGAGCTCCTACGAGCAGTACTTC. Its translation is CASSLEFGESSYEQYF.

The chain carries TRBV20-1 and TRBJ2-5, with TRBD1 identical over 7 bases. The CDR3 runs to 13 residues. V was clipped by 5 bases and J by 4 bases; unmatched bases: 7. The germline V gene encodes CDR1 DFQATT and CDR2 SNEGSKA (reference sequence). The CDR3 DNA is TGCAGTGCTGACCCCAGGGGGAGAGAGACCCAGTACTTC. As protein: CSADPRGRETQYF.

The chain uses TRBV4-1 and TRBJ2-5, with no clear D. Germline V gene sequence: CDR1 MGHRA, CDR2 YSYEKL. The CDR3 consists of 17 residues. With 1 base removed from V and 4 bases from J, the gap between germline ends came to 19 bases. The CDR3 bases are TGCGCCAGCAGCCAAGGTCAAAACAAGCCGGAGTTAGAGACCCAGTACTTC. Encoded protein: CASSQGQNKPELETQYF.

The V call is TRBV5-1, the J call TRBJ2-1, with D perhaps TRBD1 (6 bases). Germline lookup yields CDR1 SGHRS and CDR2 YFSETQ. V shed 4 bases and J shed 2 bases, with 13 bases lying between them. The CDR3 spans 15 residues. This chain's CDR3 is CASSQDSAPYNEQFF. DNA of the CDR3: TGCGCCAGCAGCCAGGACAGCGCACCCTACAATGAGCAGTTCTTC.

This chain connects TRBV7-2 to TRBJ1-5; 10 positions agree with TRBD1. The CDR3 extends over 16 amino acids. Per the germline V gene, CDR1 is SGHTA and CDR2 is FQGNSA. V lost 5 bases and J lost 5; bases outside the gene matches: 9. The CDR3 coding sequence is TGTGCCAGCAGCCCCGAGGGGACAGGGGCCTATCAGCCCCAGCATTTT. The encoded protein is CASSPEGTGAYQPQHF.

A remark on this clonotype: An end of the junction does not agree with germline; a read error may underlie this. V and J are TRBV7-7 and TRBJ1-1; no clear D. This CDR3 spans 15 amino acids. Germline CDR1 SSHAT, CDR2 FNYEAQ (reference sequence). In DNA form, the CDR3 reads TGTGCTAGCAGCCCCCTTTCTGAGGGGAACACTGAAGCTTTCTTT. This codes for CASSPLSEGNTEAFF.

This clonotype was seen a handful of times. This chain links TRBV12-3 or TRBV12-4 with TRBJ2-1; 7 nucleotides agree with TRBD2. The CDR3 extends over 15 amino acids. Losses at the gene ends were 6 bases for V and 9 bases for J; bases not matched to a gene: 14. CDR3 region: CASSSQILGGSEQFF. The CDR3 DNA is TGTGCCAGCAGCTCACAAATTTTGGGAGGGAGTGAGCAGTTCTTC.